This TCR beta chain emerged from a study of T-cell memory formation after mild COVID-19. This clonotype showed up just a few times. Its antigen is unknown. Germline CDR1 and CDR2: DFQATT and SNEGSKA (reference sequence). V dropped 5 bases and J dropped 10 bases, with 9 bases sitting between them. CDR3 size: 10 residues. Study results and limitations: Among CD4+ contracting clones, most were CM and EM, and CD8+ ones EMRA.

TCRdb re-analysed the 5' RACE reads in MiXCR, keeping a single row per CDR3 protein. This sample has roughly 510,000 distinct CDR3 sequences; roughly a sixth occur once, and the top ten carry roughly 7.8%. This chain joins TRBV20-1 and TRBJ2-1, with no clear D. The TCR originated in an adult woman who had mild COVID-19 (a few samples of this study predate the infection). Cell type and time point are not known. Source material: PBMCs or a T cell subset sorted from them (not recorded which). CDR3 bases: TGCAGTGCTTTCGGGTCAGAGCAGTTCTTC. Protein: CSAFGSEQFF.